The 5 T cell receptor beta chains reported below all come from one sample, sequenced in a study of untreated major depressive disorder. General study points: Compared with controls, depressed patients showed more TRBV05-01 (Vbeta 5.1) usage in CD4+ T cells.

Their antigens remain unidentified. Assay used: immunoSEQ multiplex PCR; TCRdb lists only in-frame clones, some missing. The sample has approximately 13,000 clones, about 90% seen once; the top ten hold about 0.82%. Sequenced sample: CD4+ T cells from PBMCs. The receptors were gathered from a man aged 25 to 45 with major depressive disorder.

Concerning this clone itself: A junction end diverges from the germline sequence, so it may reflect a read error. V usage is TRBV11-2 and J usage is TRBJ2-1; 11 bases match TRBD1. This CDR3 contains 15 residues. CDR1 is SGHAT, CDR2 FQNNGV, per germline. The CDR3 is CASILRFTDRGQKFF. CDR3 bases: TGTGCCAGCATCTTACGTTTTACGGACAGGGGGCAAAAGTTCTTC.

V and J are TRBV2 and TRBJ1-3, with D uncertain. V lost 0 bases and J lost 1, with 19 bases in between. The germline gives CDR1 SNHLY, CDR2 FYNNEI. The CDR3 is made up of 19 amino acids. CDR3 nucleotide sequence: TGTGCCAGCAGTGAAGCGCTTTACTCCCTCCGCAGGTCTGGAAACACCATATATTTT. It codes for CASSEALYSLRRSGNTIYF.

The chain uses TRBV5-1 and TRBJ2-2; TRBD1 matches at 10 bases. With V trimmed by 4 bases and J by 3 bases, 3 bases remained unmatched. Per the germline V gene, CDR1 is SGHRS and CDR2 is YFSETQ. This CDR3 is built from 15 residues. The CDR3 here is CASSAGQGDTGELFF. DNA of the CDR3: TGCGCCAGCAGCGCCGGACAGGGGGACACCGGGGAGCTGTTTTTT.

The rearrangement joins TRBV9 to TRBJ2-1; D is uncertain. V lost 0 bases and J 0 bases, leaving 4 bases between the germline ends. The CDR3 sequence is 14 residues long. Germline lookup yields CDR1 SGDLS and CDR2 YYNGEE. The CDR3 reads CASSVDSSYNEQFF. The CDR3 DNA sequence: TGTGCCAGCAGCGTAGATAGCTCCTACAATGAGCAGTTCTTC.

The rearrangement joins TRBV25-1 to TRBJ1-2, with TRBD1 identical over 7 bases. After removal of 3 bases from V and 8 bases from J, the junction contained 9 bases not matched to a gene. CDR3 length equals 14 residues. CDR1 and CDR2 from the germline V gene are MGHDK and SYGVNS. The CDR3 region has the DNA TGTGCCAGCAGTGAGGGACAGCCGGGTGGAGGCTACACCTTC. This gives the protein CASSEGQPGGGYTF.